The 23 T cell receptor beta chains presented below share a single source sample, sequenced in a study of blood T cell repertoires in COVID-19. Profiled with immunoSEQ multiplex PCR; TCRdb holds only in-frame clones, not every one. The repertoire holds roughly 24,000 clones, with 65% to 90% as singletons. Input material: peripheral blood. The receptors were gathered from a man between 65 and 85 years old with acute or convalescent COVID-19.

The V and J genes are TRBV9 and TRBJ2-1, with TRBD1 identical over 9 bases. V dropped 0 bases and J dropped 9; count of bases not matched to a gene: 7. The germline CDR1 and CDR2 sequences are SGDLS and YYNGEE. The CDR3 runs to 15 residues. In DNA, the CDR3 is TGTGCCAGCAGCGTAGACGGGACAGGGTTCGGTGAGCAGTTCTTC. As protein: CASSVDGTGFGEQFF.

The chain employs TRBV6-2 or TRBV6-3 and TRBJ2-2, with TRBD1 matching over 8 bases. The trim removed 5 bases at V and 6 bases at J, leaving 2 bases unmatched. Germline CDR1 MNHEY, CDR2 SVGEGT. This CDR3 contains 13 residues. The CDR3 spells CASSVQGAGELFF. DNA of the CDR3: TGTGCCAGCAGTGTACAGGGGGCCGGGGAGCTGTTTTTT.

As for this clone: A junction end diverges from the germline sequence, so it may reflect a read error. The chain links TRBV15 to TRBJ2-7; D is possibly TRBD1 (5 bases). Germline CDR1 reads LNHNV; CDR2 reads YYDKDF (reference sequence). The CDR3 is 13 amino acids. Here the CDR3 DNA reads TGTGCCACCAGCGGAGACAGCGTCTACGAGCAGTACTTC. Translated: CATSGDSVYEQYF.

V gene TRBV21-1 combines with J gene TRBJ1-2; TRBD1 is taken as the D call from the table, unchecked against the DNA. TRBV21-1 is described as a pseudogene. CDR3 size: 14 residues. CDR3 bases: TGTGCCAGCAGCAAAGCGAAAGGGGCCGGCGGCTACACCTTC. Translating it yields CASSKAKGAGGYTF.

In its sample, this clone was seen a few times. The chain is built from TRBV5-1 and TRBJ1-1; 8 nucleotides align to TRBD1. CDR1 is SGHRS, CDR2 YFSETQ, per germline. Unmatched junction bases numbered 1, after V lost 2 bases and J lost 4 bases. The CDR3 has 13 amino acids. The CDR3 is CASSFTGGTEAFF. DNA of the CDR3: TGCGCCAGCAGCTTTACAGGGGGCACTGAAGCTTTCTTT.

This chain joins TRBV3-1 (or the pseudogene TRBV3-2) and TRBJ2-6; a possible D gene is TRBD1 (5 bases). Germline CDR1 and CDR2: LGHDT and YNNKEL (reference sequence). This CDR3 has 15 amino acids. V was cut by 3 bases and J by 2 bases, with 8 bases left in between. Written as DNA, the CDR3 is TGTGCCAGCAGCCACCAGGGAACTGGGGCCAACGTCCTGACTTTC. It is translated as CASSHQGTGANVLTF.

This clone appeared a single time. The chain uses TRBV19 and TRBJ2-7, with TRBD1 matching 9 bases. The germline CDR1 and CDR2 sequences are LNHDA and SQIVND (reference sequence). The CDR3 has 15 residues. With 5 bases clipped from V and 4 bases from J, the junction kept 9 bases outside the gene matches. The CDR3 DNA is TGTGCCAGTAGTGCGACCGGGACAGGGTGGTACGAGCAGTACTTC. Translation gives CASSATGTGWYEQYF.

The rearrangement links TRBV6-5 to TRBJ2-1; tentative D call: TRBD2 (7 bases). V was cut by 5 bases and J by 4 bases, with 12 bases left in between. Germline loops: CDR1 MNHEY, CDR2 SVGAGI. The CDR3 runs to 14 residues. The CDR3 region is CASSRGGTYNEQFF. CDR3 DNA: TGTGCCAGCAGTAGGGGGGGAACTTACAATGAGCAGTTCTTC.

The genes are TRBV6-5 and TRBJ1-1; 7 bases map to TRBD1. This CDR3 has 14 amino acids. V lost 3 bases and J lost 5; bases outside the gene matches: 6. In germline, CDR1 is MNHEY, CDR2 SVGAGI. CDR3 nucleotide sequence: TGTGCCAGCAGTTATATGGCAGGGGGGACTGAAGCTTTCTTT. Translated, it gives CASSYMAGGTEAFF.

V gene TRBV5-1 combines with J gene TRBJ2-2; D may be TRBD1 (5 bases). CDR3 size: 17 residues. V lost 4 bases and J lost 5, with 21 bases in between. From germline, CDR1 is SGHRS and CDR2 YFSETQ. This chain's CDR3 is CASSLRHGVPGTGELFF. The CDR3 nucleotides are TGCGCCAGCAGCCTACGACATGGGGTCCCAGGGACCGGGGAGCTGTTTTTT. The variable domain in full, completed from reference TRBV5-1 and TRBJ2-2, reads KAGVTQTPRYLIKTRGQQVTLSCSPISGHRSVSWYQQTPGQGLQFLFEYFSETQRNKGNFPGRFSGRQFSNSRSEMNVSTLELGDSALYLCASSLRHGVPGTGELFFGEGSRLTVL.

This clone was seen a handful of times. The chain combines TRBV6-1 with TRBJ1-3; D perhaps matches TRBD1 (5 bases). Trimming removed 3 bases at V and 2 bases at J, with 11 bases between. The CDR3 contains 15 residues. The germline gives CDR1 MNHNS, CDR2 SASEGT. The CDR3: CASSDAGWAGNTIYF. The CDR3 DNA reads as TGTGCCAGCAGTGATGCAGGGTGGGCTGGAAACACCATATATTTT.

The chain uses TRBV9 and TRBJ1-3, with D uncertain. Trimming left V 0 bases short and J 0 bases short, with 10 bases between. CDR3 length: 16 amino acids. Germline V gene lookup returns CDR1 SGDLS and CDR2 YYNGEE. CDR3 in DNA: TGTGCCAGCAGCGTAGGGGCGGGAAACTCTGGAAACACCATATATTTT. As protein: CASSVGAGNSGNTIYF.

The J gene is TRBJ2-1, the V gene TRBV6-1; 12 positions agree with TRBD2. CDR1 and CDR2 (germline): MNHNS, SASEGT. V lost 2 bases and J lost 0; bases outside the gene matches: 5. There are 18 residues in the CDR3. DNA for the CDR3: TGTGCCAGCAGTGAACAAGGACTAGCGGGGCTCTCCTACAATGAGCAGTTCTTC. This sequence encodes CASSEQGLAGLSYNEQFF.

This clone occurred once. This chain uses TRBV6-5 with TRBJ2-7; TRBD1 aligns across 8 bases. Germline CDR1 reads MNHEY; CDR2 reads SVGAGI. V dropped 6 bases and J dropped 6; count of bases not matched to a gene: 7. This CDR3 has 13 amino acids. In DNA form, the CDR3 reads TGTGCCAGCAGATTACCAGGGGGCGGCGAGCAGTACTTC. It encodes CASRLPGGGEQYF.

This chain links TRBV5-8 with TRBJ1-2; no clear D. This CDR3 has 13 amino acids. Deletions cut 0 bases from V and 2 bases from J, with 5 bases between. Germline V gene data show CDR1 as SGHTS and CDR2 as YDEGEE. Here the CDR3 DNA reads TGTGCCAGCAGCTTGGTACAGAACTATGGCTACACCTTC. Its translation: CASSLVQNYGYTF.

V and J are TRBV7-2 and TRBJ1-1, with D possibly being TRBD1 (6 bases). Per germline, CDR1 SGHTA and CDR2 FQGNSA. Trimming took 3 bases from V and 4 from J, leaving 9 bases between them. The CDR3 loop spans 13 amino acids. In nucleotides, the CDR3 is TGTGCCAGCAGCTTTCGAGGGGGCACTGAAGCTTTCTTT. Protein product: CASSFRGGTEAFF.

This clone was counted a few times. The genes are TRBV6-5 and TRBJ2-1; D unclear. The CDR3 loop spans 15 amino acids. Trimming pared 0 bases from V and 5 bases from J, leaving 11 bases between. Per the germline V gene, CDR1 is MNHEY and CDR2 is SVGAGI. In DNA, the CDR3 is TGTGCCAGCAGTTACTCCTGGTCACGGGACAATGAGCAGTTCTTC. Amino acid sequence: CASSYSWSRDNEQFF.

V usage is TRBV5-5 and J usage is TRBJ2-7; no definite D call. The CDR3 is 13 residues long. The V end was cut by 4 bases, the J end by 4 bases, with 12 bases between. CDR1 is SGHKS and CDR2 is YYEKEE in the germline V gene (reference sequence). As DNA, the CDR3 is TGTGCCAGCAGCGTCATCAACCAGTACGAGCAGTACTTC. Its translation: CASSVINQYEQYF.

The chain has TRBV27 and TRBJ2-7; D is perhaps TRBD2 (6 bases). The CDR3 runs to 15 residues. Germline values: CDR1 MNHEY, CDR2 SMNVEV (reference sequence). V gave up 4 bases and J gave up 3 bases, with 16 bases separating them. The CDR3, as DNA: TGTGCCAGCAGTTCCCGGGGTAGCGGCAACTACGAGCAGTACTTC. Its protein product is CASSSRGSGNYEQYF.

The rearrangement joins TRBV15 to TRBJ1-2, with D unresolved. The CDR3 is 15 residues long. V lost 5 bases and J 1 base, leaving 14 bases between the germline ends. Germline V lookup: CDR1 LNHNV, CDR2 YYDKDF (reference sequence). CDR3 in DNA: TGTGCCACCAGCTTACTATTGGAGAATAACTATGGCTACACCTTC. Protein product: CATSLLLENNYGYTF.

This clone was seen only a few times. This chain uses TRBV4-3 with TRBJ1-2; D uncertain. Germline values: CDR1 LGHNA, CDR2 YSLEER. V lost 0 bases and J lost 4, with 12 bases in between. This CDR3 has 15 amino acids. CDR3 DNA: TGCGCCAGCAGCCAAGAGTATACGGTCTCCTATGGCTACACCTTC. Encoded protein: CASSQEYTVSYGYTF.

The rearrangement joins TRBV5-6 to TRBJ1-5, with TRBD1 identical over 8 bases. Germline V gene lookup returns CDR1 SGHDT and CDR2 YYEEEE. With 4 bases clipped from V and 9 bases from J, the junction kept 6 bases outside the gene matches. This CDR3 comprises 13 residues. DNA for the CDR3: TGTGCCAGCAGCGCAATAACAGGGGGGCCCCAGCATTTT. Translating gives CASSAITGGPQHF.

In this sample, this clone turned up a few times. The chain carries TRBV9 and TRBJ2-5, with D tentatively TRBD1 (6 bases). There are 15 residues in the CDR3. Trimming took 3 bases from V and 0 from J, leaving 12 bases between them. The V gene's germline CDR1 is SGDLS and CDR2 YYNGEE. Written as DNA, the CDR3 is TGTGCCAGCAGCGAGGGGGTTGTTAACCAAGAGACCCAGTACTTC. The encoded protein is CASSEGVVNQETQYF.